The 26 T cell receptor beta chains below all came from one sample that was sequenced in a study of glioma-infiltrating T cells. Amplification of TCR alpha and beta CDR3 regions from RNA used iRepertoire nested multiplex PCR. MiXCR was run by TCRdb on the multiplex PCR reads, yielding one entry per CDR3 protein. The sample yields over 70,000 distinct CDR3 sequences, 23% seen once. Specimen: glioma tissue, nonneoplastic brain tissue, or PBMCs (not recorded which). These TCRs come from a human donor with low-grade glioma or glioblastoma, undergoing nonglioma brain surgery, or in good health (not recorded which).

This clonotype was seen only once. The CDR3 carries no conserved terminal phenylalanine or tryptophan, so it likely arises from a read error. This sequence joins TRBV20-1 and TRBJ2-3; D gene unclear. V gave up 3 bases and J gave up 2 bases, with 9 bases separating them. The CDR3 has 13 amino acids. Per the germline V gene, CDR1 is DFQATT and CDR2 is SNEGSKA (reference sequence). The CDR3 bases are TGCAGTGCTAGTGAGACCTTCACAGATACGCAGTATTCT. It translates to CSASETFTDTQYS.

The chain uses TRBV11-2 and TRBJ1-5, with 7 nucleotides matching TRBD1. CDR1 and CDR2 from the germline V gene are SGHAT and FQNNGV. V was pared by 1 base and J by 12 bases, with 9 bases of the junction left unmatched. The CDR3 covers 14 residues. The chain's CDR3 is CASSLAGGTERQHF. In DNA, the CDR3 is TGTGCCAGCAGCTTAGCGGGCGGGACAGAGCGCCAGCATTTT. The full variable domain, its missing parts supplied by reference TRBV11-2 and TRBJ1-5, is EAGVAQSPRYKIIEKRQSVAFWCNPISGHATLYWYQQILGQGPKLLIQFQNNGVVDDSQLPKDRFSAERLKGVDSTLKIQPAKLEDSAVYLCASSLAGGTERQHFGDGTRLSIL.

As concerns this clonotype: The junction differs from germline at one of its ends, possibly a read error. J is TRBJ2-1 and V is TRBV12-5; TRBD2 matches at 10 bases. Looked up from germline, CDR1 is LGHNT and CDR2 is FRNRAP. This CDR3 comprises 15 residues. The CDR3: CAGGRSGGAVSEQFF. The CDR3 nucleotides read TGTGCTGGTGGACGCAGCGGGGGGGCGGTAAGTGAGCAGTTCTTC.

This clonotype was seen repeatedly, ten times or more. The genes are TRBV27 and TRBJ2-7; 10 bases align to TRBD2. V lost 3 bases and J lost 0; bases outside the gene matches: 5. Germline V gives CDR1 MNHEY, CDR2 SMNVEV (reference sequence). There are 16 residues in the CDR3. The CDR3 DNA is TGTGCCAGCAGTTTGACTAGCGGGTGGAGCTCCTACGAGCAGTACTTC. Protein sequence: CASSLTSGWSSYEQYF.

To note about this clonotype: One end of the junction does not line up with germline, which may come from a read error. The CDR3 loop is CASIQRTDGGTEAFF. The CDR3, as DNA: TGTGCCAGCATCCAAAGGACAGACGGGGGAACTGAAGCTTTCTTT. The genes are TRBV3-1 and TRBJ1-1; possible D gene TRBD1, 6 bases. The germline V gene has CDR1 LGHDT and CDR2 YNNKEL (reference sequence). The CDR3 loop spans 15 amino acids. Full variable domain (outside the CDR3, taken from reference TRBV3-1 and TRBJ1-1): DTAVSQTPKYLVTQMGNDKSIKCEQNLGHDTMYWYKQDSKKFLKIMFSYNNKELIINETVPNRFSPKSPDKAHLNLHINSLELGDSAVYFCASIQRTDGGTEAFFGQGTRLTVV.

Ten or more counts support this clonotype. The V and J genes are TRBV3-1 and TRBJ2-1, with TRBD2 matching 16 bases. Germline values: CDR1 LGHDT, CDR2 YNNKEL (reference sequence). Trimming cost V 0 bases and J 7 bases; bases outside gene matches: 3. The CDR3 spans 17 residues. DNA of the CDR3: TGTGCCAGCAGCCAAGATTGGGGACTAGCGGGAGGGAATGAGCAGTTCTTC. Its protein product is CASSQDWGLAGGNEQFF.

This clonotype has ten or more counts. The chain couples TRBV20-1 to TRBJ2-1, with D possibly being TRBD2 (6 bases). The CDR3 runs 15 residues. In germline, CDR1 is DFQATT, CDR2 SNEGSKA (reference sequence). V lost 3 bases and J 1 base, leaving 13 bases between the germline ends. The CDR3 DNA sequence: TGCAGTGCTAGTTTCGGGAGCCAGTCCTACAATGAGCAGTTCTTC. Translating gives CSASFGSQSYNEQFF.

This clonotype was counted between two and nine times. CDR3 sequence reads: CASSHATGSDAFF. The CDR3 DNA follows: TGCGCCAGCAGCCATGCGACCGGGTCCGATGCGTTCTTC. The chain has TRBV4-1 and TRBJ2-1; unclear D gene. The CDR3 consists of 13 residues. With 3 bases removed from V and 15 bases from J, the gap between germline ends came to 18 bases. CDR1 MGHRA and CDR2 YSYEKL come from the germline V gene.

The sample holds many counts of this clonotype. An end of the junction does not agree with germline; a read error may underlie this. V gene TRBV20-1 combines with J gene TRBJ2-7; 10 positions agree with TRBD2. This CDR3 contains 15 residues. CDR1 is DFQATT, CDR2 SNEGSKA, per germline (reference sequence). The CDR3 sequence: CSANTVTSGRYGQYF. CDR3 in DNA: TGCAGTGCCAACACTGTGACTAGCGGGCGTTACGGGCAGTACTTC.

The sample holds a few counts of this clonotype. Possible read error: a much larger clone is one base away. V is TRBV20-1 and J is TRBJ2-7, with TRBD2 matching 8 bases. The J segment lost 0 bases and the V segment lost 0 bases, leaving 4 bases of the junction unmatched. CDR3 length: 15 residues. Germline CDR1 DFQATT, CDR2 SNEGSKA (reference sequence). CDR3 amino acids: CSARESRGVSYEQYF. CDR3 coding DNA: TGCAGTGCTAGAGAATCGCGGGGGGTCTCCTACGAGCAGTACTTC.

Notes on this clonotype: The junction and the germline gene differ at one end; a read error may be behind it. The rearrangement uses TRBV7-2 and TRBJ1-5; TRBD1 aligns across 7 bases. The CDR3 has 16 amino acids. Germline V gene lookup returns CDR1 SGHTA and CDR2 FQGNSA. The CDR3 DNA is TGTGCCAGCAGCCTGGAGGGACAGCCTAGCAATCAGTCCCAGCATTTT. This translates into CASSLEGQPSNQSQHF.

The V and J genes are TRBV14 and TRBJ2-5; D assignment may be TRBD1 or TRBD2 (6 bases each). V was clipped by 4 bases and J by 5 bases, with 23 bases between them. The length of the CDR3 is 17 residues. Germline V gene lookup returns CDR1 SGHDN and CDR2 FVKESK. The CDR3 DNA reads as TGTGCCAGCAGCCTCCCATCTCTAGCGTGGGGGCCTGAGACCCAGTACTTC. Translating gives CASSLPSLAWGPETQYF. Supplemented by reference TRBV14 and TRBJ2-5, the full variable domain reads EAGVTQFPSHSVIEKGQTVTLRCDPISGHDNLYWYRRVMGKEIKFLLHFVKESKQDESGMPNNRFLAERTGGTYSTLKVQPAELEDSGVYFCASSLPSLAWGPETQYFGPGTRLLVL.

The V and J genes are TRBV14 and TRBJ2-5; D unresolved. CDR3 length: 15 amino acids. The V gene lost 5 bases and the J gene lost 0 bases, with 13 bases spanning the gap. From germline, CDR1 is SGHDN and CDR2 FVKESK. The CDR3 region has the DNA TGTGCCAGCAGCTTTCAGAAAGGGTACCAAGAGACCCAGTACTTC. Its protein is CASSFQKGYQETQYF.

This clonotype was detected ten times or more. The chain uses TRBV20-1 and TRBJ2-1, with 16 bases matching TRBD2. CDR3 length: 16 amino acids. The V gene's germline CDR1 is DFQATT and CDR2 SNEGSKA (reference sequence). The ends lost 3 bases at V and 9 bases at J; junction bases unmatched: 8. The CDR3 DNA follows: TGCAGTGCTAGGCCCGGGACTAGCGGGAGGGCCGGTGAGCAGTTCTTC. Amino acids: CSARPGTSGRAGEQFF.

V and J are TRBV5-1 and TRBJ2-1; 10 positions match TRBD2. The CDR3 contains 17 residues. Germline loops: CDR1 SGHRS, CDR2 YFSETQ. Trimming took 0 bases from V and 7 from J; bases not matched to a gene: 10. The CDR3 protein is CASSLGLLAGWENEQFF. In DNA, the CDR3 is TGCGCCAGCAGCTTGGGTCTACTAGCGGGATGGGAGAATGAGCAGTTCTTC.

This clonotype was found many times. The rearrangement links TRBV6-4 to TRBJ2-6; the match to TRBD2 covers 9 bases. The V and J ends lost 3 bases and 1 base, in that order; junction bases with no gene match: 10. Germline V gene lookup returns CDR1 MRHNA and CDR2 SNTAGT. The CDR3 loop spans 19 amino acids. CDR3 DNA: TGTGCCAGCAGTGAAAGTAGCGGGAGAATATTGTCTGGGGCCAACGTCCTGACTTTC. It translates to CASSESSGRILSGANVLTF.

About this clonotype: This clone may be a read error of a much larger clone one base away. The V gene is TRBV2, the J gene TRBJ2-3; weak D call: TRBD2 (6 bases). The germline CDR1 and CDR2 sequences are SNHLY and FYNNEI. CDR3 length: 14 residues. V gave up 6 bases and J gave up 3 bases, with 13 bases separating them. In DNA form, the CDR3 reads TGTGCCAGCAGCGCGGGACGCTGGACAGATACGCAGTATTTT. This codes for CASSAGRWTDTQYF.

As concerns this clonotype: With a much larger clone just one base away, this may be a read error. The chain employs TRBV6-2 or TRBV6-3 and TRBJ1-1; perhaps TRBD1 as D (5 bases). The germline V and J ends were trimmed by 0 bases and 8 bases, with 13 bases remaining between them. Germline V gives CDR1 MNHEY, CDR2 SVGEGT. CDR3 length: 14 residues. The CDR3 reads CASSYSKGWSEAFF. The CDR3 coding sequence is TGTGCCAGCAGTTACTCAAAGGGGTGGTCGGAAGCTTTCTTT.

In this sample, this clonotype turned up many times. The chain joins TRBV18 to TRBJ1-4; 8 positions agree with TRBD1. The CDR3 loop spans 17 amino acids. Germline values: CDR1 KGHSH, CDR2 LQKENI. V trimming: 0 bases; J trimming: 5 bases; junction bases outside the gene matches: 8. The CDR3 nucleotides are TGTGCCAGCTCACCACCGGGCAGGGGGCACGGAAATGAAAAACTGTTTTTT. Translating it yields CASSPPGRGHGNEKLFF. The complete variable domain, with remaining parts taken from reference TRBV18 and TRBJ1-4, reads NAGVMQNPRHLVRRRGQEARLRCSPMKGHSHVYWYRQLPEEGLKFMVYLQKENIIDESGMPKERFSAEFPKEGPSILRIQQVVRGDSAAYFCASSPPGRGHGNEKLFFGSGTQLSVL.

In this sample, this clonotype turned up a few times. CDR3 bases: TGTGCCAGTAAAATGGTTCAGAGGTATGGCTACACCTTC. This encodes CASKMVQRYGYTF. V usage is TRBV19 and J usage is TRBJ1-2; D uncertain. The germline V gene has CDR1 LNHDA and CDR2 SQIVND (reference sequence). The CDR3 runs 13 residues. Trimming stripped 7 bases from V and 5 bases from J, with 14 bases between.

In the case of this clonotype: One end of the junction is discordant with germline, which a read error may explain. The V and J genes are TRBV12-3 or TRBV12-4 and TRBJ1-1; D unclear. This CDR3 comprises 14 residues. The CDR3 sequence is CTSSWARYNTEAFF. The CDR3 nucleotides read TGTACCAGCAGTTGGGCCCGTTACAACACTGAAGCTTTCTTT.

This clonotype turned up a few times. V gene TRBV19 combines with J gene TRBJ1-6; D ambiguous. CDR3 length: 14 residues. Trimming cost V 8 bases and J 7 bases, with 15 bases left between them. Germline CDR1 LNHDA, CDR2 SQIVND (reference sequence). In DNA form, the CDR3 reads TGTGCCAGTTCTAATGAGGCGGTAAATTCACCCCTCCACTTT. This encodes CASSNEAVNSPLHF.

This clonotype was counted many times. DNA of the CDR3: TGTGCCAGCAGCTTGAGGAGCCAAGAGACCCAGTACTTC. It is translated as CASSLRSQETQYF. J is TRBJ2-5 and V is TRBV11-2, with D unclear. Trimming took off 3 bases at V and 1 base at J, with 6 bases between the two ends. CDR1 SGHAT and CDR2 FQNNGV come from the germline V gene. The CDR3 is made up of 13 amino acids.

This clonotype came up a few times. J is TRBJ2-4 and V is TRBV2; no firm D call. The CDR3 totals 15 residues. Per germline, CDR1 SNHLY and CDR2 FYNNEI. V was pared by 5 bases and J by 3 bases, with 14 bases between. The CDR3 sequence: CASSQSWVGKNIQYF. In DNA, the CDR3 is TGTGCCAGCAGTCAAAGTTGGGTCGGCAAAAACATTCAGTACTTC.

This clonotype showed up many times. CDR3 sequence reads: CATLGPNYGYTF. The CDR3 DNA is TGTGCCACCCTCGGACCTAACTATGGCTACACCTTC. The chain recombines TRBV27 with TRBJ1-2; no firm D call. CDR3 length: 12 amino acids. The V end lost 10 bases, the J end lost 0 bases, and 9 bases lay between the germline ends. Germline CDR1 MNHEY, CDR2 SMNVEV (reference sequence).

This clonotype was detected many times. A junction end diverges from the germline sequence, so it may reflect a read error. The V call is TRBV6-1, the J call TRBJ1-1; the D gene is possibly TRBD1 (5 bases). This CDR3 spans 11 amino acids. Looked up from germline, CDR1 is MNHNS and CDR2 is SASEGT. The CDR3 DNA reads TGTGCCAGCAGAGAAGACAGTGAAGCTTTCTTT. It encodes CASREDSEAFF.